Following are 11 T cell receptor beta chains from one sample sequenced in a study of T cell changes during pregnancy in multiple sclerosis. Generated by immunoSEQ multiplex PCR, the TCRdb table keeps only in-frame clones and is missing some. The profile shows 90,000 to 95,000 clones, around 93% of them singletons. Sequencing used peripheral blood, obtained in the third trimester of pregnancy. The receptors come from a female donor with multiple sclerosis, enrolled in a pregnancy study.

The chain carries TRBV7-2 and TRBJ2-3, with TRBD2 matching over 16 bases. The CDR3 sequence is 16 residues long. The junction had 5 bases not matched to a gene; V was cut back by 5 bases and J by 6 bases. Germline V lookup: CDR1 SGHTA, CDR2 FQGNSA. The CDR3 spells CASSPGLAGGPDTQYF. CDR3 coding DNA: TGTGCCAGCAGCCCGGGACTAGCGGGAGGGCCGGATACGCAGTATTTT.

The V call is TRBV27, the J call TRBJ2-1, with TRBD2 as a possible D gene (6 bases). The CDR3 has 15 residues. CDR1 is MNHEY and CDR2 is SMNVEV in the germline V gene (reference sequence). Between the trimmed V and J ends, which lost 2 bases and 4 bases, there was a span of 12 bases. The CDR3 region is CASSLDGLPYNEQFF. CDR3 bases: TGTGCCAGCAGTTTAGATGGACTACCATACAATGAGCAGTTCTTC.

The chain carries TRBV5-1 and TRBJ2-6; tentative D call: TRBD1 (6 bases). V was cut by 2 bases and J by 0 bases, with 6 bases left in between. The germline gives CDR1 SGHRS, CDR2 YFSETQ. The CDR3 extends over 15 amino acids. In nucleotides, the CDR3 is TGCGCCAGCAGCTTACAGGGCTCTGGGGCCAACGTCCTGACTTTC. As protein: CASSLQGSGANVLTF.

V gene TRBV6-4 combines with J gene TRBJ2-1; 9 bases map to TRBD2. The V gene's germline CDR1 is MRHNA and CDR2 SNTAGT. V was pared by 1 base and J by 2 bases, with 3 bases of the junction left unmatched. This CDR3 is 16 amino acids long. CDR3 residues: CASSDWSGRPYNEQFF. DNA for the CDR3: TGTGCCAGCAGTGACTGGAGCGGGAGGCCCTACAATGAGCAGTTCTTC.

The V and J genes are TRBV27 and TRBJ2-2, with D hard to call. CDR3 length: 13 residues. CDR1 is MNHEY, CDR2 SMNVEV, per germline (reference sequence). V was pared by 0 bases and J by 5 bases, with 4 bases between. This CDR3 is CASSLSRTGELFF. In nucleotides, the CDR3 is TGTGCCAGCAGTTTATCCCGGACCGGGGAGCTGTTTTTT.

The chain carries TRBV19 and TRBJ1-2, with TRBD1 matching over 7 bases. Germline loops: CDR1 LNHDA, CDR2 SQIVND (reference sequence). This CDR3 has 16 residues. The trim removed 7 bases at V and 4 bases at J, leaving 15 bases unmatched. CDR3 sequence: CASKGSPGQTFYGYTF. DNA of the CDR3: TGTGCCAGTAAAGGATCCCCGGGACAGACGTTCTATGGCTACACCTTC. Full variable domain (rest looked up from reference TRBV19 and TRBJ1-2): DGGITQSPKYLFRKEGQNVTLSCEQNLNHDAMYWYRQDPGQGLRLIYYSQIVNDFQKGDIAEGYSVSREKKESFPLTVTSAQKNPTAFYLCASKGSPGQTFYGYTFGSGTRLTVV.

V usage is TRBV25-1 and J usage is TRBJ2-3; D might be TRBD1 (5 bases). This CDR3 is built from 12 residues. Trimming took off 7 bases at V and 6 bases at J, with 11 bases between the two ends. Germline V lookup: CDR1 MGHDK, CDR2 SYGVNS. CDR3 nucleotides: TGTGCCAGCACCCCCCAGGGTGATACGCAGTATTTT. Amino acids: CASTPQGDTQYF.

V gene TRBV7-9 combines with J gene TRBJ2-5; D gene unclear. The CDR3 length is 12 residues. Trimming took off 1 base at V and 9 bases at J, with 9 bases between the two ends. CDR1 and CDR2 from the germline V gene are SEHNR and FQNEAQ (reference sequence). In nucleotides, the CDR3 is TGTGCCAGCAGCTTAGGAGGCCAATCCCAGTACTTC. Its protein is CASSLGGQSQYF.

V is TRBV6-6 and J is TRBJ2-3; 10 bases align to TRBD2. Germline-derived CDR1 and CDR2 are MNHNY and SVGAGI (reference sequence). The CDR3 is made up of 16 amino acids. J was trimmed by 3 bases and V by 0 bases; bases with no gene match: 3. The CDR3 DNA is TGTGCCAGCAGTTACTCGCTAGCGGGAGCGACAGATACGCAGTATTTT. Translated, it gives CASSYSLAGATDTQYF.

The chain couples TRBV7-8 to TRBJ2-1, with TRBD2 matching over 13 bases. Germline V CDR1 and CDR2: SGHVS, FQNEAQ. The CDR3 contains 18 residues. Unmatched junction bases numbered 15, after V lost 1 base and J lost 12 bases. CDR3 loop: CASSLELAGGWQSPSQFF. CDR3 in DNA: TGTGCCAGCAGCTTAGAACTAGCGGGAGGGTGGCAATCCCCCTCGCAGTTCTTC.

The chain has TRBV28 and TRBJ2-2; 11 bases match TRBD2. This CDR3 comprises 16 residues. CDR1 and CDR2 (germline): MDHEN, SYDVKM. The trim removed 6 bases at V and 7 bases at J, leaving 10 bases unmatched. CDR3 nucleotides: TGTGCCAGCAGGGACGCAAGACTAGCGGGACACGGGGAGCTGTTTTTT. This gives the protein CASRDARLAGHGELFF.